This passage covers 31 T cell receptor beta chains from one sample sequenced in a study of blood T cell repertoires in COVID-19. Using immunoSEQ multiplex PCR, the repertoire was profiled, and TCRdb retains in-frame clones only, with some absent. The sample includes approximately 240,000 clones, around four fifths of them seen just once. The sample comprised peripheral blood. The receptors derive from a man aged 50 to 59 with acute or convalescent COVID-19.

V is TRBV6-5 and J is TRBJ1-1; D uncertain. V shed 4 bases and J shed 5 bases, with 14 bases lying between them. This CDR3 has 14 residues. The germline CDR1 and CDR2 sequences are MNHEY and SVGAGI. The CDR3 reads CASSSRLERTEAFF. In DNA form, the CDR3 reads TGTGCCAGCAGTTCACGCCTAGAGAGGACTGAAGCTTTCTTT.

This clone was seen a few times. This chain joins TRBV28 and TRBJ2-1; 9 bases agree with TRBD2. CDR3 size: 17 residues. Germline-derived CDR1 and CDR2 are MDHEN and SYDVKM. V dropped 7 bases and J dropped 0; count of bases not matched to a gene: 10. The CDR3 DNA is TGTGCCAGCACCCTTAGCGGGGGCTCTAGCTCCTACAATGAGCAGTTCTTC. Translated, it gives CASTLSGGSSSYNEQFF.

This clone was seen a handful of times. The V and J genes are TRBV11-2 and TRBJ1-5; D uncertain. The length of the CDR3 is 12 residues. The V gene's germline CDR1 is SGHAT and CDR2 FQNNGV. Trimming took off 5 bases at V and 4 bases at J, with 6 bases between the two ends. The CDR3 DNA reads TGTGCCAGCAGCCAGATAAATCAGCCCCAGCATTTT. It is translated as CASSQINQPQHF.

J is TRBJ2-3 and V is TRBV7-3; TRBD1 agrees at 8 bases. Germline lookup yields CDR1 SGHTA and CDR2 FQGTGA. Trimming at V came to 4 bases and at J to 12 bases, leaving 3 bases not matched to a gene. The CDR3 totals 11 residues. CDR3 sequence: CASSSGQGQYF. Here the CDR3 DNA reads TGTGCCAGCAGCTCCGGACAGGGCCAGTATTTT.

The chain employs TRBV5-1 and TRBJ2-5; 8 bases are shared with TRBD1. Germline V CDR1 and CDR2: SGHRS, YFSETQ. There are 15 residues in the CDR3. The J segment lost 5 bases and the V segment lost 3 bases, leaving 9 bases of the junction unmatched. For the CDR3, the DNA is TGCGCCAGCAGCTCGACAGGGGTTTGGGAGGAGACCCAGTACTTC. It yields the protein CASSSTGVWEETQYF.

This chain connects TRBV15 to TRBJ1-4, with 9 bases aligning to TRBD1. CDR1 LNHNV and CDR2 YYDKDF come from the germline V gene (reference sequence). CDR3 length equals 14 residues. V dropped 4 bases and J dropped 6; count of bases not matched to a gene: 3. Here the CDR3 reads CATSTGTGYEKLFF. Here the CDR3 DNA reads TGTGCCACCAGCACGGGGACAGGGTATGAAAAACTGTTTTTT.

This CDR3 is CASSLGRSNTEAFF. DNA of the CDR3: TGTGCCAGCAGCTTAGGTAGAAGCAACACTGAAGCTTTCTTT. The chain uses TRBV7-9 and TRBJ1-1; D is undetermined. The CDR3 is 14 amino acids. Between the trimmed V and J ends, which lost 1 base and 2 bases, there was a span of 8 bases. CDR1 is SEHNR and CDR2 is FQNEAQ in the germline V gene (reference sequence).

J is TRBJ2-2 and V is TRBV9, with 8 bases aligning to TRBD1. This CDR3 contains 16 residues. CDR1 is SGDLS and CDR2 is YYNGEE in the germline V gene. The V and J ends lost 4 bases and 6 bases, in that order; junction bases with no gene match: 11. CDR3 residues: CASSTLDRGFPGELFF. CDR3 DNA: TGTGCCAGCAGCACCCTCGACAGGGGTTTCCCCGGGGAGCTGTTTTTT.

CDR3 sequence: CASSNGKRVNEQFF. The CDR3 nucleotides are TGTGCCAGCAGCAACGGTAAGCGGGTCAATGAGCAGTTCTTC. This chain uses TRBV21-1 with TRBJ2-1; TRBD2 was called by the table and not checked on the DNA. TRBV21-1 is annotated as a pseudogene. The CDR3 extends over 14 amino acids.

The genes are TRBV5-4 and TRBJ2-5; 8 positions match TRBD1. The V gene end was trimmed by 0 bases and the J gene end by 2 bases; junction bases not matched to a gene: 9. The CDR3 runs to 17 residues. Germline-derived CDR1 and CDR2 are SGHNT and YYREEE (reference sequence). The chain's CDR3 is CASSLGPRDRIQETQYF. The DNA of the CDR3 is TGTGCCAGCAGCTTGGGGCCCCGGGACAGGATACAAGAGACCCAGTACTTC.

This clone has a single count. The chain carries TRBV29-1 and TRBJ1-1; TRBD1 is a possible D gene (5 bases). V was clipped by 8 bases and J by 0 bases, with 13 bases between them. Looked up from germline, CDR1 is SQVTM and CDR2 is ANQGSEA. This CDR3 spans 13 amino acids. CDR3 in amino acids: CSIQEHMNTEAFF. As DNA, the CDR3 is TGCAGCATACAGGAACATATGAACACTGAAGCTTTCTTT. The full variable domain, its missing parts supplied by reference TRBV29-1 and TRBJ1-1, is SAVISQKPSRDICQRGTSLTIQCQVDSQVTMMFWYRQQPGQSLTLIATANQGSEATYESGFVIDKFPISRPNLTFSTLTVSNMSPEDSSIYLCSIQEHMNTEAFFGQGTRLTVV.

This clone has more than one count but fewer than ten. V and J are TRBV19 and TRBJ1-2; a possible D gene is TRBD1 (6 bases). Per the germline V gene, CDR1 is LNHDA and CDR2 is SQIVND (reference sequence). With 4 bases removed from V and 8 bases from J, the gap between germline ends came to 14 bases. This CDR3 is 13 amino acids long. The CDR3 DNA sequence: TGTGCCAGTAGTACTAGACAGGCTAGCGGCTACACCTTC. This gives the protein CASSTRQASGYTF.

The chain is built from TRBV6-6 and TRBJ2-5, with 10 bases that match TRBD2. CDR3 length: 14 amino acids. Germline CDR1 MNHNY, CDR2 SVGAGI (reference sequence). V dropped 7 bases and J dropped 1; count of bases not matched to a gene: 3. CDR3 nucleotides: TGTGCCAGCATTCTAGCGGGGGTCCAAGAGACCCAGTACTTC. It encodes CASILAGVQETQYF.

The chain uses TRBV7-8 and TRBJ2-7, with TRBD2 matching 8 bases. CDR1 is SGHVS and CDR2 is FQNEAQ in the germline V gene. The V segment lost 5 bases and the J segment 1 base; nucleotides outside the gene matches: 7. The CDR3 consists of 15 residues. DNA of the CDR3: TGTGCCAGCAGCACAATAGCGGGGCCGTCCTACGAGCAGTACTTC. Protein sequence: CASSTIAGPSYEQYF.

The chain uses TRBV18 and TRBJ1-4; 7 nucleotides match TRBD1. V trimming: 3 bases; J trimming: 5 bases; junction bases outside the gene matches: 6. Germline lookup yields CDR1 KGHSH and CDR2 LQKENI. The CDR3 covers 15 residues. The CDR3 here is CASSPLTGTNEKLFF. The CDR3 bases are TGTGCCAGCTCACCGTTGACAGGGACAAATGAAAAACTGTTTTTT. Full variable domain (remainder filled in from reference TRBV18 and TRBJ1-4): NAGVMQNPRHLVRRRGQEARLRCSPMKGHSHVYWYRQLPEEGLKFMVYLQKENIIDESGMPKERFSAEFPKEGPSILRIQQVVRGDSAAYFCASSPLTGTNEKLFFGSGTQLSVL.

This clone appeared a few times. CDR3 nucleotides: TGTGCCAGCAGTCTGGACAGGACTAACTATGGCTACACCTTC. It codes for CASSLDRTNYGYTF. The chain carries TRBV7-9 and TRBJ1-2, with TRBD1 matching over 7 bases. V shed 6 bases, J shed 0 bases, and the junction held 4 bases outside the gene matches. This CDR3 has 14 amino acids. Looked up from germline, CDR1 is SEHNR and CDR2 is FQNEAQ (reference sequence).

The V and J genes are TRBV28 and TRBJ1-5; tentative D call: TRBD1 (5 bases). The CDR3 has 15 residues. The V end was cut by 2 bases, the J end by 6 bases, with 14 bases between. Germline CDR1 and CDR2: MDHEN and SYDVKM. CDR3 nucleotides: TGTGCCAGCAGTTTAAACTGGGGGAGGGGTCAGCCCCAGCATTTT. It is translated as CASSLNWGRGQPQHF.

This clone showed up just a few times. CDR3 DNA sequence: TGTGCCAGCAGTACCGGGGGAGCGGGAGAATCGCAGTTCTTC. This sequence encodes CASSTGGAGESQFF. The chain carries TRBV28 and TRBJ2-1; TRBD2 matches at 8 bases. The germline CDR1 and CDR2 sequences are MDHEN and SYDVKM. V gave up 5 bases and J gave up 12 bases; unmatched junction bases: 12. This CDR3 region has 14 residues.

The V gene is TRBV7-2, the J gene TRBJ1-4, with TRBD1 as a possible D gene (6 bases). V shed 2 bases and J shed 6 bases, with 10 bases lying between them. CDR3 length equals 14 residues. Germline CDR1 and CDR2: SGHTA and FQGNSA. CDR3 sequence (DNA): TGTGCCAGCAGCTTATTGGCAGGGGATGAAAAACTGTTTTTT. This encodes CASSLLAGDEKLFF.

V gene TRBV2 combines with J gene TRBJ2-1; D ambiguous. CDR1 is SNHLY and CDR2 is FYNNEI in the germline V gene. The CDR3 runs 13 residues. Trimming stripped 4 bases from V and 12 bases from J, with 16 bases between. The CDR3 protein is CASSGVEVRGQFF. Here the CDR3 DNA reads TGTGCCAGCAGTGGGGTCGAGGTACGTGGGCAGTTCTTC.

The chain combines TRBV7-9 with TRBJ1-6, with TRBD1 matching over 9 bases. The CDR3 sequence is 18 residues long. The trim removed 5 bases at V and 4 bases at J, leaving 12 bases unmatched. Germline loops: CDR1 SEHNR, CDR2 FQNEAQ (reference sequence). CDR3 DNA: TGTGCCAGCAGCAAGGGACAGGGTGTCAAATATTATAATTCACCCCTCCACTTT. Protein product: CASSKGQGVKYYNSPLHF.

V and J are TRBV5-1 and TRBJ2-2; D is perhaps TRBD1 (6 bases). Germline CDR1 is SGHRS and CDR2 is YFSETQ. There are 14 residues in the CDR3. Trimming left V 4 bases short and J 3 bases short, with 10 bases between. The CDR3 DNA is TGCGCCAGCAGCCCTGGGGGCTACACCGGGGAGCTGTTTTTT. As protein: CASSPGGYTGELFF.

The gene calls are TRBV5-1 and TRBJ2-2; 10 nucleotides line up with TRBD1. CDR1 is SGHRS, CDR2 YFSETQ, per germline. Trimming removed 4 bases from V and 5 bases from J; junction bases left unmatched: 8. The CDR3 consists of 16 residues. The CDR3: CASSIRQGAGTGELFF. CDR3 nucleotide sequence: TGCGCCAGCAGCATAAGACAGGGGGCCGGGACCGGGGAGCTGTTTTTT.

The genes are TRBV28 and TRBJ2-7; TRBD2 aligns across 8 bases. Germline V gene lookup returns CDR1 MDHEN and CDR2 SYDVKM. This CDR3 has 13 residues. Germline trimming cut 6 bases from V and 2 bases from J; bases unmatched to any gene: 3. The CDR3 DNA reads TGTGCCAGCAGACTAGCGGTAACCTACGAGCAGTACTTC. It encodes CASRLAVTYEQYF.

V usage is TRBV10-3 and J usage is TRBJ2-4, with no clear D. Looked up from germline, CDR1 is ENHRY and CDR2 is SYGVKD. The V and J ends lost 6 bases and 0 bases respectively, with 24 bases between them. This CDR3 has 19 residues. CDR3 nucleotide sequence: TGTGCCATCAGCCCCGTACAGCATGAATCCCCCCTAGCCAAAAACATTCAGTACTTC. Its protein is CAISPVQHESPLAKNIQYF.

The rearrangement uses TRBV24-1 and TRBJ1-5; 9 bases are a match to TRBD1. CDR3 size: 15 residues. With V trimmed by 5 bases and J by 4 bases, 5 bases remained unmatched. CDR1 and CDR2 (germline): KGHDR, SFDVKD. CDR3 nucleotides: TGTGCCACCAGTGGGACAGGGGACCGAAATCAGCCCCAGCATTTT. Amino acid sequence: CATSGTGDRNQPQHF.

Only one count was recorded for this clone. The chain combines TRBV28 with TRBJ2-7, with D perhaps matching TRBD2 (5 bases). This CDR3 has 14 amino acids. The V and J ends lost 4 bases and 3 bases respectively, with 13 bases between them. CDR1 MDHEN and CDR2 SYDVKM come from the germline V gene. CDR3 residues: CASSSPGSLYEQYF. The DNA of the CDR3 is TGTGCCAGCAGTTCCCCGGGGAGCCTCTACGAGCAGTACTTC. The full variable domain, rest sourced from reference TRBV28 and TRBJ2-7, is DVKVTQSSRYLVKRTGEKVFLECVQDMDHENMFWYRQDPGLGLRLIYFSYDVKMKEKGDIPEGYSVSREKKERFSLILESASTNQTSMYLCASSSPGSLYEQYFGPGTRLTVT.

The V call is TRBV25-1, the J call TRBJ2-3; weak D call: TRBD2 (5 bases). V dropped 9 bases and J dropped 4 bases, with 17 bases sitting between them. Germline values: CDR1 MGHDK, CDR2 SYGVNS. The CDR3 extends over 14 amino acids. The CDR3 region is CASISGRKADTQYF. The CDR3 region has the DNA TGTGCCAGTATCAGCGGACGGAAAGCAGATACGCAGTATTTT.

The CDR3 region is CATSDSTGRPNEQFF. The CDR3 nucleotides read TGTGCCACCAGTGATTCGACAGGACGCCCCAATGAGCAGTTCTTC. The chain has TRBV24-1 and TRBJ2-1; maybe TRBD1 (6 bases). The V gene lost 2 bases and the J gene lost 6 bases, with 13 bases spanning the gap. This CDR3 spans 15 amino acids. CDR1 is KGHDR and CDR2 is SFDVKD in the germline V gene.

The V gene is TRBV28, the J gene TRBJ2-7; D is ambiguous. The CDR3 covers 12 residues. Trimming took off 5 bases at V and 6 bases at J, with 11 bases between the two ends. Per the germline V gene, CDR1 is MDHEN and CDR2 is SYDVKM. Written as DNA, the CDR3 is TGTGCCAGCAGTCCGTGGGCGTCCGAGCAGTACTTC. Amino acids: CASSPWASEQYF.

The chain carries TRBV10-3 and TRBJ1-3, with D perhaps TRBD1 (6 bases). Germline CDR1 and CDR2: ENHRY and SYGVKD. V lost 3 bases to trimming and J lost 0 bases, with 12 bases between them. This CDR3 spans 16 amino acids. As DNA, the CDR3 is TGTGCCATCAGTGACTCGACAGGAAACTCTGGAAACACCATATATTTT. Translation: CAISDSTGNSGNTIYF.